These 20 T cell receptor beta chains were sequenced from one sample in a study of radiation and T cells in renal cell carcinoma. Measured with immunoSEQ multiplex PCR; TCRdb has only the in-frame clones, and not every one. The sample contains 130,000 to 150,000 clones, approximately 90% of which appear only once. Described time point: baseline pretreatment blood. As to treatment: 15 Gy SBRT to primary tumor, nephrectomy 4 weeks later. The sample here was blood, taken from a patient whose treatment included radiotherapy and nephrectomy. The receptor source for this set is a woman in her 70s with renal cell carcinoma.

The rearrangement links TRBV5-4 to TRBJ2-5; 8 bases agree with TRBD1. V lost 2 bases, J lost 4 bases, and 4 bases stayed unmatched. Germline-derived CDR1 and CDR2 are SGHNT and YYREEE (reference sequence). This CDR3 contains 14 residues. The CDR3 DNA reads TGTGCCAGCAGCTTTCAGGGGGCTCGAGAGACCCAGTACTTC. Translation: CASSFQGARETQYF.

The rearrangement uses TRBV7-9 and TRBJ1-2, with a weak D call TRBD1 (6 bases). This CDR3 contains 13 residues. Germline CDR1 SEHNR, CDR2 FQNEAQ (reference sequence). The V end lost 0 bases, the J end lost 8 bases, and 10 bases lay between the germline ends. CDR3 amino acids: CASSLAGQTGYTF. CDR3 DNA sequence: TGTGCCAGCAGCTTAGCGGGACAAACCGGCTACACCTTC.

The chain couples TRBV7-3 to TRBJ1-1; no clear D gene. Trimming shortened V by 2 bases and J by 1 base, and 11 bases separated the two germline ends. CDR1 and CDR2 (germline): SGHTA, FQGTGA. The CDR3 covers 15 residues. CDR3 sequence: CASSLEGWGNTEAFF. The CDR3 nucleotides are TGTGCCAGCAGCTTAGAAGGATGGGGGAACACTGAAGCTTTCTTT.

The V and J genes are TRBV7-2 and TRBJ2-1; 7 bases map to TRBD1. This CDR3 spans 13 amino acids. V was clipped by 5 bases and J by 4 bases; unmatched bases: 2. CDR1 is SGHTA and CDR2 is FQGNSA in the germline V gene. The CDR3: CASSRDSYNEQFF. The CDR3 nucleotides are TGTGCCAGCAGCCGGGACAGTTACAATGAGCAGTTCTTC.

The chain joins TRBV4-1 to TRBJ2-7, with 9 bases matching TRBD1. CDR3 length: 15 residues. Germline-derived CDR1 and CDR2 are MGHRA and YSYEKL. Losses at the gene ends were 4 bases for V and 0 bases for J; bases not matched to a gene: 4. The CDR3 bases are TGCGCCAGCAGCCCAGGACAGGGGAGCTCCTACGAGCAGTACTTC. The encoded protein is CASSPGQGSSYEQYF.

This chain links TRBV14 with TRBJ1-6, with D uncertain. The CDR3 runs 16 residues. The V and J ends lost 4 bases and 0 bases respectively, with 10 bases between them. Germline CDR1 and CDR2: SGHDN and FVKESK. Here the CDR3 reads CASSPGRSSYNSPLHF. CDR3 bases: TGTGCCAGCAGCCCCGGACGGAGCTCCTATAATTCACCCCTCCACTTT.

V usage is TRBV7-6 and J usage is TRBJ1-2, with no clear D. V lost 5 bases, J lost 3 bases, and 13 bases lay in between. This CDR3 is 14 amino acids long. Germline V gene lookup returns CDR1 SGHVS and CDR2 FNYEAQ. CDR3 residues: CASSRKQAHYGYTF. The CDR3 DNA follows: TGTGCCAGCAGCCGTAAGCAAGCCCACTATGGCTACACCTTC.

This chain joins TRBV18 and TRBJ1-1, with 7 bases that match TRBD1. With 5 bases clipped from V and 0 bases from J, the junction kept 15 bases outside the gene matches. The CDR3 has 18 amino acids. Germline-derived CDR1 and CDR2 are KGHSH and LQKENI. This CDR3 reads CASSESATGPLMNTEAFF. The CDR3 nucleotides are TGTGCCAGCTCAGAATCAGCGACAGGGCCTCTAATGAACACTGAAGCTTTCTTT.

The genes are TRBV5-4 and TRBJ2-5; D is perhaps TRBD2 (5 bases). The CDR3 is made up of 14 amino acids. The ends were cut back, 4 bases at V and 3 bases at J, with 13 bases in the middle. Germline V gene sequence: CDR1 SGHNT, CDR2 YYREEE (reference sequence). The chain's CDR3 is CASSQEADEETQYF. The CDR3 nucleotides are TGTGCCAGCAGCCAGGAGGCAGATGAAGAGACCCAGTACTTC.

This clone was detected only once. The chain employs TRBV7-2 and TRBJ2-1; 9 positions match TRBD2. Germline CDR1 SGHTA, CDR2 FQGNSA. V lost 5 bases, J lost 3 bases, and 8 bases stayed unmatched. This CDR3 comprises 16 residues. The CDR3 protein is CASSPHLAGYYNEQFF. The CDR3 DNA reads as TGTGCCAGCAGCCCCCACCTAGCGGGGTACTACAATGAGCAGTTCTTC.

CDR3 sequence (DNA): TGTGCCAGCAGCGTCGATTCAGGGACCGAGCAGTACTTC. Translation: CASSVDSGTEQYF. The rearrangement joins TRBV5-4 to TRBJ2-7; D is possibly TRBD1 or TRBD2 (5 bases each). The CDR3 runs to 13 residues. Germline loops: CDR1 SGHNT, CDR2 YYREEE (reference sequence). V was shortened by 4 bases and J by 6 bases, with 14 bases between the two germline ends.

The chain has TRBV5-8 and TRBJ1-1; D might be TRBD1 (6 bases). Germline V gives CDR1 SGHTS, CDR2 YDEGEE. The CDR3 spans 14 residues. The V end lost 0 bases, the J end lost 5 bases, and 11 bases lay between the germline ends. Here the CDR3 DNA reads TGTGCCAGCAGCTTGGGGGGGCTTGGGACTGAAGCTTTCTTT. Residues: CASSLGGLGTEAFF.

This clone showed up just once. The CDR3 nucleotides are TGTGCCAGCAGCCAAGGACAGGGGTTATACGAGCAGTACTTC. Translating gives CASSQGQGLYEQYF. The V and J genes are TRBV7-2 and TRBJ2-7, with 9 bases matching TRBD1. Trimming removed 5 bases from V and 4 bases from J; junction bases left unmatched: 6. The germline V gene encodes CDR1 SGHTA and CDR2 FQGNSA. The CDR3 has 14 amino acids.

The CDR3 DNA sequence: TGTGCCAGCAGCTTAGAACTAGCGGGGGGGCATGAGCAGTTCTTC. Its protein product is CASSLELAGGHEQFF. The chain couples TRBV11-1 to TRBJ2-1; TRBD2 matches at 13 bases. This CDR3 contains 15 residues. Losses at the gene ends were 1 base for V and 8 bases for J; bases not matched to a gene: 2. Germline values: CDR1 SGHAT, CDR2 FQDESV (reference sequence).

This chain joins TRBV7-2 and TRBJ1-1; TRBD1 matches at 9 bases. The CDR3 contains 14 residues. V shed 6 bases, J shed 4 bases, and the junction held 6 bases outside the gene matches. The germline CDR1 and CDR2 sequences are SGHTA and FQGNSA. The CDR3 is CASRSQGAPTEAFF. The DNA for the CDR3 is TGTGCCAGCAGGTCACAGGGGGCCCCCACTGAAGCTTTCTTT. Full variable domain (missing parts from reference TRBV7-2 and TRBJ1-1): GAGVSQSPSNKVTEKGKDVELRCDPISGHTALYWYRQSLGQGLEFLIYFQGNSAPDKSGLPSDRFSAERTGGSVSTLTIQRTQQEDSAVYLCASRSQGAPTEAFFGQGTRLTVV.

The chain recombines TRBV7-3 with TRBJ2-7, with 11 bases identical to TRBD1. With V trimmed by 5 bases and J by 5 bases, 14 bases remained unmatched. The CDR3 is made up of 17 amino acids. CDR1 SGHTA and CDR2 FQGTGA come from the germline V gene. For the CDR3, the DNA is TGTGCCAGCAGCCGTAAGGTGCGGACAGGGGGCCCCAACGAGCAGTACTTC. Its translation is CASSRKVRTGGPNEQYF.

The V gene is TRBV4-2, the J gene TRBJ2-1, with TRBD1 as a possible D gene (5 bases). The CDR3 is 14 amino acids. Germline loops: CDR1 LGHNA, CDR2 YNFKEQ. V lost 0 bases and J lost 9, with 12 bases in between. Written as DNA, the CDR3 is TGTGCCAGCAGCCAAGAAGGGGCCAGTTCTGAGCAGTTCTTC. Translating it yields CASSQEGASSEQFF.

This chain joins TRBV7-8 and TRBJ1-2; TRBD1 agrees at 8 bases. The germline V gene encodes CDR1 SGHVS and CDR2 FQNEAQ. V shed 5 bases, J shed 4 bases, and the junction held 9 bases outside the gene matches. The CDR3 runs to 15 residues. CDR3 protein: CASSRGQGAIYGYTF. The CDR3 nucleotides are TGTGCCAGCAGCCGAGGACAGGGAGCAATCTATGGCTACACCTTC.

In its sample, this clone was seen once. The rearrangement uses TRBV28 and TRBJ1-2; D is uncertain. V dropped 2 bases and J dropped 7 bases, with 14 bases sitting between them. The CDR3 contains 14 residues. CDR1 is MDHEN and CDR2 is SYDVKM in the germline V gene. DNA of the CDR3: TGTGCCAGCAGTTTACTCCTGGCAATGGGTGGCTACACCTTC. Translated, it gives CASSLLLAMGGYTF.

The chain couples TRBV6-1 to TRBJ2-5; TRBD1 matches at 9 bases. The V and J ends lost 5 bases and 5 bases, in that order; junction bases with no gene match: 9. There are 15 residues in the CDR3. The germline gives CDR1 MNHNS, CDR2 SASEGT. The CDR3 bases are TGTGCCAGCAGTCAAGACAGGGGGGTAGAGGAGACCCAGTACTTC. Translation gives CASSQDRGVEETQYF.